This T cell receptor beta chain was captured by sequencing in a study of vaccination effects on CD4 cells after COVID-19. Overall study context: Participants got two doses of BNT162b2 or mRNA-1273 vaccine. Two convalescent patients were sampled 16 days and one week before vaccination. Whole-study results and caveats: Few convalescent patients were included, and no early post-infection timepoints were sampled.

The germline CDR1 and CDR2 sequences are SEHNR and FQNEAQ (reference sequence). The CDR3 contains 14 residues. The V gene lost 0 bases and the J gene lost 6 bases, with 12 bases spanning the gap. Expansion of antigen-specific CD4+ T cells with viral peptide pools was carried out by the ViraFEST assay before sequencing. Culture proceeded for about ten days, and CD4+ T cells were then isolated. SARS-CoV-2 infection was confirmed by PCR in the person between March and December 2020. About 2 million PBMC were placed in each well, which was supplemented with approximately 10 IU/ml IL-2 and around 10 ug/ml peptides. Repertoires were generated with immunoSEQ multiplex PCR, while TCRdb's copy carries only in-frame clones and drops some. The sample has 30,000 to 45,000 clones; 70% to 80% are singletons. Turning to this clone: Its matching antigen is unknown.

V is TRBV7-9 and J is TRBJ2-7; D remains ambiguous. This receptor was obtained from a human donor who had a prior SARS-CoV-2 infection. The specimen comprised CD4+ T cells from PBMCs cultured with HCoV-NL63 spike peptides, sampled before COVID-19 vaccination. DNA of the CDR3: TGTGCCAGCAGCTTAGCGGGAATGGAGTTCGAGCAGTACTTC. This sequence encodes CASSLAGMEFEQYF.